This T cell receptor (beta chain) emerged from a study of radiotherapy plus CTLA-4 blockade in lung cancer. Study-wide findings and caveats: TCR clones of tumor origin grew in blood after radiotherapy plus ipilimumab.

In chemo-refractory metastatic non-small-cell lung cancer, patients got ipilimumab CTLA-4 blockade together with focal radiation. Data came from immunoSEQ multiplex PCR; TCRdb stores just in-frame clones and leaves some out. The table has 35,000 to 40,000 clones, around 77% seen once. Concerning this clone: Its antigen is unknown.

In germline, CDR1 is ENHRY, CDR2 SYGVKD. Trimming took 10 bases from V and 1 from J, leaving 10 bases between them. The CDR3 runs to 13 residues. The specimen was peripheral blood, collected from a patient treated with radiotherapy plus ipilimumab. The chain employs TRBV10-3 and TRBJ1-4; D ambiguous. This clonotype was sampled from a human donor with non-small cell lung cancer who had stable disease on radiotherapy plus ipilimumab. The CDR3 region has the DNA TGTGCCACCCGGGTGCGAACTAATGAAAAACTGTTTTTT. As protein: CATRVRTNEKLFF.